The rows below give T cell receptor beta chains drawn from one sample of a study of blood T cell repertoires in COVID-19. The repertoire was sequenced with immunoSEQ multiplex PCR; TCRdb's copy has only in-frame clones and lacks some. Of some 65,000 clones in the sample, approximately 86% were seen once. The source material was peripheral blood. The receptor set was obtained from a man aged 35 to 55 with COVID-19, enrolled during active disease. CDR3s include the opening cysteine and the closing phenylalanine or tryptophan. The order of the fields is clone size, J gene, D gene, V gene, CDR3 DNA, CDR3 protein. D genes are given only for firm matches. Some rows mark clone size as missing; the rest say once, few, many or name a class of expanded clone.

clone_size: NA
j_call: TRBJ1-4
d_call: TRBD1
v_call: TRBV6-6
cdr3_nt: TGTGCCAGCAGACCACGACAGGGTAGTGAAAAACTGTTTTTT
cdr3_aa: CASRPRQGSEKLFF

clone_size: few
j_call: TRBJ1-2
d_call: TRBD1
v_call: TRBV6-7
cdr3_nt: TGTGCCAGCAGTTACAACTTCGGGGACAGGGGCCATGGCTACACCTTC
cdr3_aa: CASSYNFGDRGHGYTF

clone_size: NA
j_call: TRBJ1-2
d_call: TRBD1
v_call: TRBV27
cdr3_nt: TGTGCCAGCAGTTTATCCCGGCAGGGGGCGCATGGCTACACCTTC
cdr3_aa: CASSLSRQGAHGYTF

clone_size: NA
j_call: TRBJ1-4
d_call: NA
v_call: TRBV5-1
cdr3_nt: TGCGCCAGCAGCCTTCAAGGCGGCAGGGGAAACGAAAAACTGTTTTTT
cdr3_aa: CASSLQGGRGNEKLFF

clone_size: NA
j_call: TRBJ1-4
d_call: TRBD1
v_call: TRBV5-1
cdr3_nt: TGCGCCAGCAGCTTGGACCGGGACAGGGGATTTGGCGAAAAACTGTTTTTT
cdr3_aa: CASSLDRDRGFGEKLFF

clone_size: NA
j_call: TRBJ1-5
d_call: NA
v_call: TRBV11-1
cdr3_nt: TGTGCCAGCAGCTTGGACTCGAGGGATCAGCCCCAGCATTTT
cdr3_aa: CASSLDSRDQPQHF

clone_size: NA
j_call: TRBJ1-6
d_call: NA
v_call: TRBV6-5
cdr3_nt: TGTGCCAGCAGTTACCGCGGGGGCTATAATTCACCCCTCCACTTT
cdr3_aa: CASSYRGGYNSPLHF

clone_size: few
j_call: TRBJ1-5
d_call: NA
v_call: TRBV6-5
cdr3_nt: TGTGCCAGCAGTTACTCAGGGGGCAATCAGCCCCAGCATTTT
cdr3_aa: CASSYSGGNQPQHF

clone_size: NA
j_call: TRBJ1-3
d_call: TRBD1
v_call: TRBV5-4
cdr3_nt: TGTGCCAGCAGCCGATCCGCAGGGGGCGCTGGAAACACCATATATTTT
cdr3_aa: CASSRSAGGAGNTIYF

clone_size: NA
j_call: TRBJ2-3
d_call: TRBD2
v_call: TRBV10-1
cdr3_nt: TGCGCCAGCGGCCGGGACTACACAGATACGCAGTATTTT
cdr3_aa: CASGRDYTDTQYF

clone_size: NA
j_call: TRBJ2-6
d_call: NA
v_call: TRBV9
cdr3_nt: TGTGCCAGCAGCGTCCTAGGTCCCGGGGCCAACGTCCTGACTTTC
cdr3_aa: CASSVLGPGANVLTF

clone_size: NA
j_call: TRBJ1-4
d_call: NA
v_call: TRBV6-5
cdr3_nt: TGTGCCAGCAGTCCTCGGGGGATGCCTAATGAAAAACTGTTTTTT
cdr3_aa: CASSPRGMPNEKLFF

clone_size: NA
j_call: TRBJ2-3
d_call: TRBD1
v_call: TRBV19
cdr3_nt: TGTGCCAGTAATCAGGGACAGGGCACAGATACGCAGTATTTT
cdr3_aa: CASNQGQGTDTQYF

clone_size: NA
j_call: TRBJ2-7
d_call: NA
v_call: TRBV12-3/TRBV12-4
cdr3_nt: TGTGCCAGCAGTTTTGGCAACTCCTACGAGCAGTACTTC
cdr3_aa: CASSFGNSYEQYF

clone_size: NA
j_call: TRBJ2-2
d_call: NA
v_call: TRBV6-4
cdr3_nt: TGTGCCAGCAAGGAGACTCCGAACACCGGGGAGCTGTTTTTT
cdr3_aa: CASKETPNTGELFF

clone_size: NA
j_call: TRBJ2-7
d_call: NA
v_call: TRBV6-5
cdr3_nt: TGTGCCAGCAGTTACTCGACTCTCCAAGCCTACGAGCAGTACTTC
cdr3_aa: CASSYSTLQAYEQYF

clone_size: once
j_call: TRBJ1-5
d_call: NA
v_call: TRBV12-5
cdr3_nt: TGTGCTAGTGCGGGGAGCAATCAGCCCCAGCATTTT
cdr3_aa: CASAGSNQPQHF

clone_size: once
j_call: TRBJ1-5
d_call: NA
v_call: TRBV28
cdr3_nt: TGTGCCAGCAGACTAGATCAGGGCAATCAGCCCCAGCATTTT
cdr3_aa: CASRLDQGNQPQHF

clone_size: NA
j_call: TRBJ1-5
d_call: NA
v_call: TRBV28
cdr3_nt: TGTGCCAGCAGTTTCAGCGTAAATCAGCCCCAGCATTTT
cdr3_aa: CASSFSVNQPQHF

clone_size: NA
j_call: TRBJ1-5
d_call: NA
v_call: TRBV27
cdr3_nt: TGTGCCAGCAGTTTATCGGCAGGGTGGAATCAGCCCCAGCATTTT
cdr3_aa: CASSLSAGWNQPQHF

clone_size: NA
j_call: TRBJ1-1
d_call: TRBD1
v_call: TRBV5-6
cdr3_nt: TGTGCCAGCAGCCGAAAGGGACAGCTCTTCCCGAGGAACACTGAAGCTTTCTTT
cdr3_aa: CASSRKGQLFPRNTEAFF

clone_size: NA
j_call: TRBJ2-7
d_call: TRBD1
v_call: TRBV30
cdr3_nt: TGTGCCTGGGACAGGGCAGCCTACGAGCAGTACTTC
cdr3_aa: CAWDRAAYEQYF